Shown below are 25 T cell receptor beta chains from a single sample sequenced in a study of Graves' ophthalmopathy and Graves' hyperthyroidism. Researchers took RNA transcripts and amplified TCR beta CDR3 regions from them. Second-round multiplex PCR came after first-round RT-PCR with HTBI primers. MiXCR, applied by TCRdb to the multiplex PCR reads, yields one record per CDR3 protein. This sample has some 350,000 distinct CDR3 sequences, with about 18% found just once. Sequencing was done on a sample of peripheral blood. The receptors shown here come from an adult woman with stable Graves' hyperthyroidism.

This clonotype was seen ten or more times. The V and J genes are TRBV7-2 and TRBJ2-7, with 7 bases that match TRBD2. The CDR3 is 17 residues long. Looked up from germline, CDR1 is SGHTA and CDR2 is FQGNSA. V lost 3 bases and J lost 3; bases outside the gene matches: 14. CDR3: CASSFGGGRARGYEQYF. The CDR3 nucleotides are TGTGCCAGCAGCTTCGGCGGGGGACGGGCTAGGGGCTACGAGCAGTACTTC.

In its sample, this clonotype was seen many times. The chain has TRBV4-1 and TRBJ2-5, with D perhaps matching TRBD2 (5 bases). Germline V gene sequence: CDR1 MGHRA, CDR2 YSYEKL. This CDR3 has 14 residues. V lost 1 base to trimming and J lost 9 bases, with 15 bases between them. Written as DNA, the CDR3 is TGCGCCAGCAGCCAAGGTGGGGAGCCTCCCCCCCAGTACTTC. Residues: CASSQGGEPPPQYF.

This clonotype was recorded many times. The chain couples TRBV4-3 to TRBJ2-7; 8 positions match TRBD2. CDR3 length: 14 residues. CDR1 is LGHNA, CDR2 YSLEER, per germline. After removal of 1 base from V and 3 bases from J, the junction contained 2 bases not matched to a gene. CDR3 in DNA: TGCGCCAGCAGCCAAGTCGGGGGGGGCTACGAGCAGTACTTC. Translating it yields CASSQVGGGYEQYF.

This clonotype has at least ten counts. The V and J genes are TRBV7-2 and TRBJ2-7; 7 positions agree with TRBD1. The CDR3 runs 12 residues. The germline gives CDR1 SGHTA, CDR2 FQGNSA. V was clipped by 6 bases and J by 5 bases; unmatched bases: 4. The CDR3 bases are TGTGCCAGCAGTGTGGACAGGCACGAGCAGTACTTC. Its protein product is CASSVDRHEQYF.

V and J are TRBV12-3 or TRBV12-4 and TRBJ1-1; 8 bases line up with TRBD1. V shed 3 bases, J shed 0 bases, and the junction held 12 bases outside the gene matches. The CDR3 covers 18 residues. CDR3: CASSLVLTTTGVNTEAFF. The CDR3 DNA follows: TGTGCCAGCAGTTTGGTCCTAACAACGACAGGGGTGAACACTGAAGCTTTCTTT.

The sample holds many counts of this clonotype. CDR3: CSAGVDARSGNTIYF. The CDR3 nucleotides are TGCAGTGCAGGAGTAGACGCTCGCTCTGGAAACACCATATATTTT. This rearrangement joins TRBV20-1 to TRBJ1-3; no firm D call. CDR1 and CDR2 (germline): DFQATT, SNEGSKA (reference sequence). This CDR3 is built from 15 residues. The V end was cut by 6 bases, the J end by 0 bases, with 15 bases between.

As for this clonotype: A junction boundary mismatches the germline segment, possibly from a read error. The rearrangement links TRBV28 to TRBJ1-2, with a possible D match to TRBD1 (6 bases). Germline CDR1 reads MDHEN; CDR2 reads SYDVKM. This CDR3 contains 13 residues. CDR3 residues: CASSQTGPYGYNF. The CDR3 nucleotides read TGTGCCAGCAGCCAAACAGGGCCCTATGGCTACAACTTC.

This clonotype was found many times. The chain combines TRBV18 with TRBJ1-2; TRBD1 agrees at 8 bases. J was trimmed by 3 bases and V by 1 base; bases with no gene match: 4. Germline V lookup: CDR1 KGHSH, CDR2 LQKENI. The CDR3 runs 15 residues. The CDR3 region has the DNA TGTGCCAGCTCACCACGACAGGGGCAGGACTATGGCTACACCTTC. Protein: CASSPRQGQDYGYTF.

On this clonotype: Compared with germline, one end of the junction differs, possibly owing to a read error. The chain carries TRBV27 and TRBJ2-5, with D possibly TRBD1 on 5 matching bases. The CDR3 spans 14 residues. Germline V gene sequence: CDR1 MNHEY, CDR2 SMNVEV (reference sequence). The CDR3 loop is CASALKRGLQTQYF. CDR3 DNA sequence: TGCGCCAGCGCGTTGAAAAGGGGTTTGCAGACCCAGTACTTC.

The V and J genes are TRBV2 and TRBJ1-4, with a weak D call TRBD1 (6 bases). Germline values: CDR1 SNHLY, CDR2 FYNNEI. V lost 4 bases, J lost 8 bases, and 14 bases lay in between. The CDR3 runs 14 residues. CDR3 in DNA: TGTGCCAGCAGTGCCAGAGGGGGAAAAGAAAAACTGTTTTTT. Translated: CASSARGGKEKLFF.

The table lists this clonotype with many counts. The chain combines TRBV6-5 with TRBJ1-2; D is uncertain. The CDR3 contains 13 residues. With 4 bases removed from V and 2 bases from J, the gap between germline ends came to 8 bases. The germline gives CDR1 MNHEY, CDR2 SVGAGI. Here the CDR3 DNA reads TGTGCCAGCAGTTTGAGGCGAAACTATGGCTACACCTTC. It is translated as CASSLRRNYGYTF.

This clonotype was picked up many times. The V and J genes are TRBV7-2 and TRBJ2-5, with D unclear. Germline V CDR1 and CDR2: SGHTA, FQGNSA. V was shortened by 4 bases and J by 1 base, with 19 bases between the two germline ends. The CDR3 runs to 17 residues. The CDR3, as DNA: TGTGCCAGCAGCTCTGCACGGTTGCCGACACCCCAAGAGACCCAGTACTTC. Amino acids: CASSSARLPTPQETQYF.

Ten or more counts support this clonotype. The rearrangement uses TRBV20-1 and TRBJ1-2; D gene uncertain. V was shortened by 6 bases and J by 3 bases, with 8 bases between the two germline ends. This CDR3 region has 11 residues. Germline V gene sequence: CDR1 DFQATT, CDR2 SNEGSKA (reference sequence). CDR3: CSAPGDYGYTF. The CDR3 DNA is TGCAGTGCCCCCGGGGACTATGGCTACACCTTC.

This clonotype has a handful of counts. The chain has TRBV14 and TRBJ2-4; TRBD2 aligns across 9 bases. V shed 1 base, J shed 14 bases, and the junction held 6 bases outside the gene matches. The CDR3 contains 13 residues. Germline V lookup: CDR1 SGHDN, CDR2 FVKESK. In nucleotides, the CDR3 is TGTGCCAGCAGCCAAGTGTCTAGCGGGGATAAGTACTTC. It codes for CASSQVSSGDKYF.

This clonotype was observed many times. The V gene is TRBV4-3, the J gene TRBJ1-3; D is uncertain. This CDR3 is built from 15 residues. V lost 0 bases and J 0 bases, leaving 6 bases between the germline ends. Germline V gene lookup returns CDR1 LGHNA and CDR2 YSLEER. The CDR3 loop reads CASSQDGVSGNTIYF. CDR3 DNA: TGCGCCAGCAGCCAAGATGGGGTCTCTGGAAACACCATATATTTT.

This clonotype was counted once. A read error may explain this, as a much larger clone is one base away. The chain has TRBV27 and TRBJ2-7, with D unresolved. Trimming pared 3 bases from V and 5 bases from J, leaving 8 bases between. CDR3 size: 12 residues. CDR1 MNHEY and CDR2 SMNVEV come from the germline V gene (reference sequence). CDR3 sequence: CASSFLHNEQYF. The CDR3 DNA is TGTGCCAGCAGTTTCTTACACAACGAGCAGTACTTC.

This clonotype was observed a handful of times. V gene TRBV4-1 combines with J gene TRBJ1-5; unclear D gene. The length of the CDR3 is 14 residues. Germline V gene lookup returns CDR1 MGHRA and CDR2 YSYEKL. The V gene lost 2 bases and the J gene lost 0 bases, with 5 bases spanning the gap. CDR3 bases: TGCGCCAGCAGCCAAAGTTTTAGCAATCAGCCCCAGCATTTT. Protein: CASSQSFSNQPQHF.

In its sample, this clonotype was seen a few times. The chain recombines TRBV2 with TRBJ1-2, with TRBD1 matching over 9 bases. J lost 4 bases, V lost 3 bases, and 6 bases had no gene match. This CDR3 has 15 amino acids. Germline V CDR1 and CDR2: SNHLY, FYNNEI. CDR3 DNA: TGTGCCAGCAGTGATGGCCCGGGACAGGGCTATGGCTACACCTTC. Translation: CASSDGPGQGYGYTF.

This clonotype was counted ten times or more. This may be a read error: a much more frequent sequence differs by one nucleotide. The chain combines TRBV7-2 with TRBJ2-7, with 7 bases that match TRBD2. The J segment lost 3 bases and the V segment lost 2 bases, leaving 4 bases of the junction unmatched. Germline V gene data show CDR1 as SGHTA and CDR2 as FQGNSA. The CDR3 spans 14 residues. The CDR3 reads CASSLWASGYEQYF. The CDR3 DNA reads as TGTGCCAGCAGCTTATGGGCTAGCGGCTACGAGCAGTACTTC.

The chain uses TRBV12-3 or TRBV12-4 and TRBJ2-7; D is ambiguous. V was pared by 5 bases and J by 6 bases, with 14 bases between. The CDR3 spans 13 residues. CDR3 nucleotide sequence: TGTGCCAGCAGTCAGGTTTGGGCTACCGAGCAGTACTTC. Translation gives CASSQVWATEQYF.

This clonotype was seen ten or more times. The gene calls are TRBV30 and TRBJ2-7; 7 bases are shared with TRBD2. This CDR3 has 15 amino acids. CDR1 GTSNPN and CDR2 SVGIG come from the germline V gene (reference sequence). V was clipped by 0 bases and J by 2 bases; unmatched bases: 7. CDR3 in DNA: TGTGCCTGGAGTGTACAGTCTAGCGGTACCTACGAGCAGTACTTC. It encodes CAWSVQSSGTYEQYF.

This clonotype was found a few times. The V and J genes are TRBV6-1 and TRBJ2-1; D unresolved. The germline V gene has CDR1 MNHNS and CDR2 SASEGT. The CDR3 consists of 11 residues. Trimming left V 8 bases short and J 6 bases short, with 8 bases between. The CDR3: CASGGFNEQFF. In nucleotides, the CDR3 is TGTGCCAGCGGTGGTTTCAATGAGCAGTTCTTC.

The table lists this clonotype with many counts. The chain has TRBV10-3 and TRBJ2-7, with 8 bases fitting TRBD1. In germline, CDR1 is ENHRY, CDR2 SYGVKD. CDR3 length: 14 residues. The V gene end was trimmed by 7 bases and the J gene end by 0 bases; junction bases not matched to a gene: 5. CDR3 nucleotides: TGTGCCATCACCGAGACAGGGGACTCCTACGAGCAGTACTTC. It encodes CAITETGDSYEQYF.

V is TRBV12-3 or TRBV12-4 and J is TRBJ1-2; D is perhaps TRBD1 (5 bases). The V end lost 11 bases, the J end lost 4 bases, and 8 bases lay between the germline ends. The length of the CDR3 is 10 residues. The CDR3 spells CASGGYGYTF. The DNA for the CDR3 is TGTGCCTCGGGGGGCTATGGCTACACCTTC.

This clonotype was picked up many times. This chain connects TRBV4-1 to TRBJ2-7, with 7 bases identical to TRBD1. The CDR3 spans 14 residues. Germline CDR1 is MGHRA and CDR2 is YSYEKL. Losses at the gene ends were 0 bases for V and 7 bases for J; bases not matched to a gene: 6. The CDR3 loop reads CASSQDVQGWEQYF. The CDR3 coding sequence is TGCGCCAGCAGCCAAGACGTACAGGGGTGGGAGCAGTACTTC.